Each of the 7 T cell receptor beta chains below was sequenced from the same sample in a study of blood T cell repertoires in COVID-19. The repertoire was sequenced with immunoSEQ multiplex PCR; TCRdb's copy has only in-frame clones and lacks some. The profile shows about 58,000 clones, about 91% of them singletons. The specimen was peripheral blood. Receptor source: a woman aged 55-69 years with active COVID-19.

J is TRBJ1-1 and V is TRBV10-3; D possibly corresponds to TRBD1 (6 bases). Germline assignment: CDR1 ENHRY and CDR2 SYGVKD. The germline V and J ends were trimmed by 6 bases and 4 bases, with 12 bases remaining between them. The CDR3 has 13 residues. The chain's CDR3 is CAISTGFSTEAFF. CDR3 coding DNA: TGTGCCATCAGCACAGGGTTTAGCACTGAAGCTTTCTTT.

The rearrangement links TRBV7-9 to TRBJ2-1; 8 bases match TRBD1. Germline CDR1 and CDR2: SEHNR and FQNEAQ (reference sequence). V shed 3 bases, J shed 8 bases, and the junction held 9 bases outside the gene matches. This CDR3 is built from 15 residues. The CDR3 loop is CASSFGQGEGDEQFF. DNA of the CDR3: TGTGCCAGCAGCTTTGGACAGGGAGAAGGGGATGAGCAGTTCTTC. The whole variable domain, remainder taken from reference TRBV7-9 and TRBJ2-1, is DTGVSQNPRHKITKRGQNVTFRCDPISEHNRLYWYRQTLGQGPEFLTYFQNEAQLEKSRLLSDRFSAERPKGSFSTLEIQRTEQGDSAMYLCASSFGQGEGDEQFFGPGTRLTVL.

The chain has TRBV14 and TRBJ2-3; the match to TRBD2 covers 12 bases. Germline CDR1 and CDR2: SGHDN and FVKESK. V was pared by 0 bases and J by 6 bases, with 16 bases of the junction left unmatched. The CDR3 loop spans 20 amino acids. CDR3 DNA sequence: TGTGCCAGCAGCCAAGATTCGAGACTAGCGGGGGAACCTATCCGGGATACGCAGTATTTT. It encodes CASSQDSRLAGEPIRDTQYF. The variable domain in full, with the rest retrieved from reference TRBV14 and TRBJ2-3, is EAGVTQFPSHSVIEKGQTVTLRCDPISGHDNLYWYRRVMGKEIKFLLHFVKESKQDESGMPNNRFLAERTGGTYSTLKVQPAELEDSGVYFCASSQDSRLAGEPIRDTQYFGPGTRLTVL.

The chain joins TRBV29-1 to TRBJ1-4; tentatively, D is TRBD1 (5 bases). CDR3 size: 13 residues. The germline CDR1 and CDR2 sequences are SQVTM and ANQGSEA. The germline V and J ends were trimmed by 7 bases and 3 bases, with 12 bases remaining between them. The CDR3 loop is CSARTLANEKLFF. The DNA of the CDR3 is TGCAGCGCCAGGACATTGGCTAATGAAAAACTGTTTTTT.

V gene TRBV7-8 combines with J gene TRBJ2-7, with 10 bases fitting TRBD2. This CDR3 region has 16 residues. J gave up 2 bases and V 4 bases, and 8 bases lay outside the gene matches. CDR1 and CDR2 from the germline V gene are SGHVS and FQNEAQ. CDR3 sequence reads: CASSSSTSGSPYEQYF. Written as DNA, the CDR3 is TGTGCCAGCAGCTCCTCGACTAGCGGGTCCCCCTACGAGCAGTACTTC.

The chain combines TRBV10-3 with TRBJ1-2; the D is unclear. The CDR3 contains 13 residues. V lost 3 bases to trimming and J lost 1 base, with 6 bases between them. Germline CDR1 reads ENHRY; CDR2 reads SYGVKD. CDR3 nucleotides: TGTGCCATCAGTGAAACAGTTAACTATGGCTACACCTTC. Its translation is CAISETVNYGYTF.

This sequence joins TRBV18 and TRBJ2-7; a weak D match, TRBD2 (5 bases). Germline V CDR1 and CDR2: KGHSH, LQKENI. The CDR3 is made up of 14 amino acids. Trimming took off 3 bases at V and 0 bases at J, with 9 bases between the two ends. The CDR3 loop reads CASSPEEFSYEQYF. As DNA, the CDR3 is TGTGCCAGCTCACCGGAGGAATTCTCCTACGAGCAGTACTTC.